This is a list of T cell receptor beta chains from one sample in a study of blood T cell repertoires in COVID-19. Profiled with immunoSEQ multiplex PCR; TCRdb holds only in-frame clones, not every one. The sample shows about 71,000 clones, 90% of them seen only once. The specimen sequenced was peripheral blood. Every receptor here comes from a woman aged 18-35 years with acute or convalescent COVID-19. The CDR3 runs from the conserved cysteine through the conserved F or W. The D gene is left open where the match is weak. Clone size is shown for a subset of rows, as once, few, many or a class of expanded clone.

TRBJ1-1	NA	NA	TRBV6-6	CASSYVLTEAFF	TGTGCCAGCAGTTACGTACTAACTGAAGCTTTCTTT
TRBJ2-7	NA	once	TRBV11-2	CASSLDRAHEQYF	TGTGCCAGCAGCTTAGACAGGGCCCACGAGCAGTACTTC
TRBJ2-5	NA	once	TRBV4-1	CASSPLQTGMQETQYF	TGCGCCAGCAGTCCGCTACAAACAGGGATGCAAGAGACCCAGTACTTC
TRBJ1-4	NA	NA	TRBV7-6	CASSLIQGEKLFF	TGTGCCAGCAGCTTAATTCAGGGTGAAAAACTGTTTTTT
TRBJ2-1	TRBD2	once	TRBV19	CASSTGTSHEQFF	TGTGCCAGTAGTACCGGGACTAGCCATGAGCAGTTCTTC
TRBJ2-1	TRBD1	NA	TRBV7-2	CASSLGDRRVNEQFF	TGTGCCAGCAGCTTAGGGGACAGGCGCGTCAATGAGCAGTTCTTC
TRBJ1-5	NA	once	TRBV3-1/TRBV3-2	CASSPAPNQPQHF	TGTGCCAGCAGCCCCGCGCCCAATCAGCCCCAGCATTTT
TRBJ2-1	TRBD2	once	TRBV30	CAGRTSGGSYNEQFF	TGTGCCGGAAGGACTAGCGGAGGCTCCTACAATGAGCAGTTCTTC
TRBJ2-1	TRBD1	NA	TRBV6-5	CASRKTGDSYNEQFF	TGTGCCAGCCGGAAAACAGGGGACTCCTACAATGAGCAGTTCTTC
TRBJ1-5	TRBD1	NA	TRBV12-5	CASGFGTDNQPQHF	TGTGCTAGTGGTTTCGGGACAGACAATCAGCCCCAGCATTTT
TRBJ2-2	NA	NA	TRBV12-3/TRBV12-4	CASSVTDTGELFF	TGTGCCAGCAGTGTTACAGACACCGGGGAGCTGTTTTTT
TRBJ2-7	TRBD1	NA	TRBV9	CASSGGQGGFYEQYF	TGTGCCAGCAGCGGAGGACAGGGGGGGTTCTACGAGCAGTACTTC
TRBJ1-1	TRBD1	NA	TRBV29-1	CSVENTGAPDTEAFF	TGCAGCGTCGAAAATACAGGGGCCCCCGACACTGAAGCTTTCTTT
TRBJ2-3	TRBD2	NA	TRBV2	CAKGGTSSTDTQYF	TGTGCCAAAGGCGGGACTAGCTCTACAGATACGCAGTATTTT
TRBJ1-4	TRBD1	NA	TRBV29-1	CSVLTGSGREKLFF	TGCAGCGTGCTGACAGGGAGTGGTCGTGAAAAACTGTTTTTT
TRBJ2-7	TRBD2	NA	TRBV28	CASSSIGLAGSYEQYF	TGTGCCAGCAGTTCGATAGGACTAGCGGGGTCCTACGAGCAGTACTTC
TRBJ1-5	TRBD1	NA	TRBV7-2	CASSGDRFNQPQHF	TGTGCCAGCAGCGGGGACAGGTTCAATCAGCCCCAGCATTTT
TRBJ2-5	TRBD1	NA	TRBV30	CAWARDRGRQETQYF	TGTGCCTGGGCGCGGGACAGGGGGAGACAAGAGACCCAGTACTTC
TRBJ2-5	NA	NA	TRBV4-1	CASSQGGGVETQYF	TGCGCCAGCAGCCAAGGGGGGGGCGTGGAGACCCAGTACTTC
TRBJ1-2	TRBD1	few	TRBV5-6	CASSYWGTGRSDGYTF	TGTGCCAGCAGCTATTGGGGGACAGGACGATCCGATGGCTACACCTTC
TRBJ1-3	NA	once	TRBV5-1	CASSLAQGTGNTIYF	TGCGCCAGCAGCTTGGCTCAGGGTACTGGAAACACCATATATTTT
TRBJ1-1	NA	NA	TRBV29-1	CSAQVLDKNTEAFF	TGCAGCGCTCAGGTTCTCGACAAGAACACTGAAGCTTTCTTT
TRBJ2-3	NA	NA	TRBV29-1	CSVVVQPHRSDTQYF	TGCAGCGTTGTCGTGCAACCCCACAGGTCAGATACGCAGTATTTT
TRBJ2-3	NA	NA	TRBV19	CASRETGVADTQYF	TGTGCCAGCCGGGAAACTGGGGTGGCAGATACGCAGTATTTT
TRBJ2-3	NA	NA	TRBV11-1	CASSSRGIDTDTQYF	TGTGCCAGCAGCTCTAGGGGAATCGACACAGATACGCAGTATTTT
TRBJ1-4	NA	NA	TRBV28	CASSLPGRGEKLFF	TGTGCCAGCAGCCTCCCAGGGAGGGGAGAAAAACTGTTTTTT
TRBJ1-5	NA	NA	TRBV6-4	CASSERTSYQPQHF	TGTGCCAGCAGTGAACGGACAAGTTATCAGCCCCAGCATTTT
TRBJ1-5	TRBD1	NA	TRBV18	CASSSEGAPMNQPQHF	TGTGCCAGCTCATCTGAGGGGGCCCCCATGAATCAGCCCCAGCATTTT
TRBJ2-7	NA	NA	TRBV4-1	CASSQGASGRAHEQYF	TGCGCCAGCAGCCAAGGGGCGTCGGGAAGGGCCCACGAGCAGTACTTC
TRBJ1-2	NA	NA	TRBV30	CAWSFTGFGYTF	TGTGCCTGGAGTTTCACAGGGTTTGGCTACACCTTC
TRBJ1-2	NA	NA	TRBV6-5	CASSYSNRGNYGYTF	TGTGCCAGCAGTTACTCGAATAGGGGGAACTATGGCTACACCTTC
TRBJ1-5	NA	NA	TRBV3-1/TRBV3-2	CASSLTQNQPQHF	TGTGCCAGCAGCCTAACACAAAATCAGCCCCAGCATTTT
TRBJ2-7	TRBD2	NA	TRBV6-5	CASSQSGAGQYF	TGTGCCAGCAGTCAGAGCGGGGCCGGGCAGTACTTC
TRBJ2-5	TRBD2	NA	TRBV5-4	CASSPNTGAGVETQYF	TGTGCCAGCAGCCCCAACACAGGAGCGGGGGTCGAGACCCAGTACTTC
TRBJ1-2	NA	NA	TRBV29-1	CSVDQGTEGYTF	TGCAGCGTTGACCAGGGTACGGAGGGCTACACCTTC
TRBJ1-2	NA	NA	TRBV30	CAWSSGVEGRYGYTF	TGTGCCTGGAGTTCCGGAGTGGAGGGAAGATATGGCTACACCTTC
TRBJ1-3	NA	once	TRBV2	CASSYSGNTIYF	TGTGCCAGCAGTTACTCTGGAAACACCATATATTTT
TRBJ1-3	NA	NA	TRBV30	CAWGYRTLRRGPGSSGNTIYF	TGTGCCTGGGGCTATCGCACCCTAAGGAGGGGCCCAGGGAGCTCTGGAAACACCATATATTTT
TRBJ1-3	NA	NA	TRBV21-1	CALSPPGSSGNTIYF	TGTGCCCTCTCCCCGCCGGGTAGCTCTGGAAACACCATATATTTT
TRBJ1-1	NA	NA	TRBV15	CATSSKGQEAFF	TGTGCCACCAGCAGTAAAGGACAGGAAGCTTTCTTT
TRBJ2-7	TRBD2	few	TRBV5-8	CASSFSGGAGEQYF	TGTGCCAGCAGCTTCAGCGGGGGGGCTGGGGAGCAGTACTTC
TRBJ1-2	NA	NA	TRBV2	CASSEVAGANGYTF	TGTGCCAGCAGTGAAGTCGCAGGGGCCAATGGCTACACCTTC
TRBJ1-1	TRBD1	NA	TRBV5-4	CASSFGGGRVDTEAFF	TGTGCCAGCAGCTTTGGAGGGGGCAGGGTTGACACTGAAGCTTTCTTT
TRBJ2-7	TRBD1	NA	TRBV10-1	CASSEDRDRGSYEQYF	TGCGCCAGCAGTGAAGACCGGGACAGGGGTTCCTACGAGCAGTACTTC
TRBJ1-3	TRBD1	once	TRBV11-2	CASSPGTVSGNTIYF	TGTGCCAGCAGCCCAGGGACAGTCTCTGGAAACACCATATATTTT
TRBJ2-5	NA	few	TRBV14	CASSQEAVPGETQYF	TGTGCCAGCAGCCAAGAAGCGGTTCCCGGAGAGACCCAGTACTTC
TRBJ2-7	TRBD2	once	TRBV6-2/TRBV6-3	CASSTRRLAGGQTYEQYF	TGTGCCAGCAGTACCCGACGACTAGCGGGAGGTCAAACCTACGAGCAGTACTTC
TRBJ1-1	NA	NA	TRBV30	CAWTGPTEAFF	TGTGCCTGGACAGGGCCCACTGAAGCTTTCTTT
TRBJ1-6	NA	once	TRBV7-9	CASNNGGSSYNSPLHF	TGTGCCAGCAACAATGGGGGGAGCTCCTATAATTCACCCCTCCACTTT
TRBJ2-7	TRBD2	NA	TRBV7-2	CASSPGTSGRYEQYF	TGTGCCAGCAGCCCCGGGACTAGCGGGAGGTACGAGCAGTACTTC
TRBJ2-7	TRBD2	NA	TRBV2	CASWASGAYEQYF	TGTGCCAGCTGGGCTAGCGGGGCCTACGAGCAGTACTTC
TRBJ2-1	NA	NA	TRBV27	CASSALAPYNEQFF	TGTGCCAGCAGTGCACTAGCCCCCTACAATGAGCAGTTCTTC
TRBJ2-1	TRBD2	NA	TRBV3-1/TRBV3-2	CASSPRLAGNNEQFF	TGTGCCAGCAGCCCGCGACTAGCGGGGAACAATGAGCAGTTCTTC
TRBJ2-7	NA	once	TRBV7-9	CASSLGGAETYEQYF	TGTGCCAGCAGCTTAGGGGGAGCCGAAACCTACGAGCAGTACTTC
TRBJ2-7	TRBD2	NA	TRBV20-1	CSASTGGSYEQYF	TGCAGTGCTAGTACGGGAGGGTCCTACGAGCAGTACTTC
TRBJ1-5	NA	once	TRBV4-1	CVSSQDSRGGQPQHF	TGCGTCAGCAGCCAAGATAGCAGGGGTGGTCAGCCCCAGCATTTT
TRBJ1-1	NA	NA	TRBV2	CASTRAENTEAFF	TGTGCCAGCACGAGGGCAGAGAACACTGAAGCTTTCTTT
TRBJ1-2	NA	NA	TRBV19	CASSTPGGADYGYTF	TGTGCCAGTAGTACGCCCGGCGGGGCCGACTATGGCTACACCTTC